The following is a T cell receptor (beta chain) sequence with its context. Its antigen is not yet known. Base qualities are missing; no much larger clone stands one base away. Taken from the germline V gene, the CDR1 and CDR2 loops are SGDLS and YYNGEE. The CDR3 contains 16 residues, cysteine and phenylalanine counted. Just CDR3 DNA is preserved here, 48 bases in frame from base 1. The junction carries 17 bases between V and J, which are trimmed by 3 bases and 2 bases respectively. The CDR3 regions of human TCRbeta chains were analyzed by immunosequencing. Under the source paper's analysis protocol: Repertoire TCRs were matched against a reference library of SARS-CoV-2-specific TCRs generated with the MIRA antigen-specificity platform. Breadth meant the fraction of unique TCRs that were SARS-CoV-2-associated, whereas depth meant the fraction of total T cells that were SARS-CoV-2-associated. Using the MIRA data, each spike-specific TCR was mapped to the spike region that the TCR reacts to and placed in a CD4 or CD8 class. Log10-transformed breadth and depth values were compared by one-way ANOVA with Sidak's multiple comparisons tests. This immuneACCESS table, as held by TCRdb, lists in-frame sequences with V and J called but not all clones. Of the missing ones, under half trace to an unresolved V gene in checked studies; the others have no known cause. V, J and clone size derive from that table, while D and trimming were established from the DNA sequence. The table for this sample lists roughly 200,000 clones; 85% to 95% of them were counted only once. The top ten clonotypes cover approximately 1.4% of the sample.

This sample is drawn from a study of T cell responses to AZD1222 COVID-19 vaccine (dated by TCRdb to about 2021). With regard to the full study: AZD1222 recipients whose second dose came at about 4 weeks and those whose second dose came at about 12 weeks were combined into one group, since spike-specific TCR depth and breadth did not differ between the two schedules. A total of approximately 240 trial participants underwent TCR sequencing, of whom 200 to 220 had received two doses of AZD1222 and approximately 25 had received two doses of the MenACWY control vaccine. Trial participants were enrolled into age subgroups of 18-55, 56-69 and 70-plus years, which contained around 140, 26 and 57 TCR-sequenced participants, respectively. General conclusions and limits of the study: Most participants were white British and females outnumbered males, and the authors suggested that clonal diversity may have been underestimated. No day 14 peak-response samples were available, so repertoires were characterized only after the peak T cell response. The 56-69-year group was small, and its depth increase did not reach significance, likely because of low power. Epitopes outside the regions mutated in the B.1.351 and B.1.1.7 variants were reportedly recognized by nearly half of the unique spike-specific TCRs. CD4 TCRs associated with the vaccine covered the entire spike protein, and the dominant responses were in regions 160-218 and 743-854. A significant rise in spike-specific TCR breadth and depth was observed after two AZD1222 doses relative to day 0 and relative to MenACWY recipients. Conclusions about previously exposed vaccinees are limited, since just 6 or 7 AZD1222 recipients were seropositive for SARS-CoV-2 at baseline.

The time point label, as the study defines it: baseline before first vaccination. Samples from vaccinated people were obtained from the UK trials COV001 and COV002, which included a single-blind randomized controlled phase 2/3 trial of AZD1222 (ChAdOx1 nCoV-19) in healthy adults. For TCRbeta chain sequencing, PBMC samples were collected from trial participants at day 0 and at day 28 after the second dose. This clonotype originated in an adult in good health. The sample consisted of peripheral blood, taken on day 0 of AZD1222 vaccination. The V and J segments used are TRBV9 and TRBJ2-5; a weak D assignment points to TRBD1 (5 bases agree). The nucleotides read TGTGCCAGCAGCGCGGCAGGGCAGCCCAAACAAGAGACCCAGTACTTC. Its amino acids are CASSAAGQPKQETQYF.